Reported below is one TCR beta chain. The antigen is unknown. This CDR3 contains 14 residues. CDR1 and CDR2 from the germline V gene are MNHNS and SASEGT. Trimming took 5 bases from V and 7 from J, leaving 14 bases between them. These data belong to a study of cytomegalovirus exposure and HLA in healthy donors. Across the study: Caucasian-associated ancestry cluster membership applied to around 76% of approximately 420 genotyped donors.

The PCR used 60 Vbeta and 13 Jbeta primers. Sequenced by immunoSEQ multiplex PCR; TCRdb stores in-frame clones only, minus some. The sample has 110,000 to 150,000 clones; roughly 74% are singletons. Study-level points and caveats: Several of the most significant clusters appeared linked to common viral pathogens, based on a later analysis.

The receptor was isolated from a woman under 30 in good health and CMV-seropositive. Sequences were obtained from PBMCs. This chain joins TRBV6-1 and TRBJ2-2, with TRBD1 as a possible D gene (6 bases). The CDR3 nucleotides read TGTGCCAGCAGTCCCAGGGGAGATGGCGGGGAGCTGTTTTTT. Its protein is CASSPRGDGGELFF.